Listed below are T cell receptor beta chains from one sample, sequenced in a study of blood T cell repertoires in COVID-19. Method: immunoSEQ multiplex PCR; TCRdb's copy keeps in-frame clones and lacks some. Found here are roughly 15,000 clones, 84% of them singletons; the top ten hold around 32%. Sequenced material: peripheral blood. These TCRs come from a man aged 45-65 years with active COVID-19. Each CDR3 is given with its conserved first and last residue. The D gene is left open where the match is weak. Clone size is stated in some rows and not others, as once, few, many or a class when expanded.

J	size	D	V	CDR3	DNA
TRBJ2-1	NA	NA	TRBV7-9	CASSLFQGRNNEQFF	TGTGCCAGCAGCTTATTCCAGGGGAGAAACAATGAGCAGTTCTTC
TRBJ2-2	NA	NA	TRBV4-1	CASSQASMRDTGELFF	TGCGCCAGCAGCCAGGCTAGTATGAGGGACACCGGGGAGCTGTTTTTT
TRBJ2-1	NA	TRBD2	TRBV29-1	CSVLGGDPHYRQFF	TGCAGCGTCCTCGGGGGGGACCCACACTATCGGCAGTTCTTC
TRBJ2-5	NA	TRBD1	TRBV19	CASNSPTGDTGETQYF	TGTGCCAGTAACAGCCCGACAGGGGATACGGGTGAGACCCAGTACTTC
TRBJ1-6	NA	NA	TRBV6-6	CASSDQGFSPLHF	TGTGCCAGCAGTGACCAGGGGTTTTCACCCCTCCACTTT
TRBJ1-5	few	TRBD1	TRBV11-2	CASSSGTGMGNQPQHF	TGTGCCAGCTCCTCCGGGACAGGTATGGGCAATCAGCCCCAGCATTTT
TRBJ2-7	NA	NA	TRBV19	CASSMGQAYEQYF	TGTGCCAGTAGTATGGGCCAGGCCTACGAGCAGTACTTC
TRBJ2-6	NA	NA	TRBV7-8	CASSLALGAYSGANVLTF	TGTGCCAGCAGCTTAGCGCTGGGGGCATACTCTGGGGCCAACGTCCTGACTTTC
TRBJ1-1	NA	TRBD1	TRBV9	CASSVEGAATEAFF	TGTGCCAGCAGCGTAGAGGGGGCAGCCACTGAAGCTTTCTTT
TRBJ2-3	NA	NA	TRBV5-4	CASSLSTYTDTQYF	TGTGCCAGCAGCTTGAGCACCTACACAGATACGCAGTATTTT
TRBJ2-1	NA	NA	TRBV2	CASSMTRENDNEQFF	TGTGCCAGCAGTATGACGAGGGAAAATGATAATGAGCAGTTCTTC
TRBJ2-7	NA	TRBD2	TRBV10-2	CASSPGLAASEQYF	TGCGCCAGCAGTCCGGGACTAGCGGCCTCCGAGCAGTACTTC
TRBJ2-1	NA	TRBD2	TRBV6-2/TRBV6-3	CASSEGLAGNEQFF	TGTGCCAGCAGTGAGGGACTAGCGGGCAATGAGCAGTTCTTC
TRBJ2-2	NA	TRBD2	TRBV27	CASSFTSGSGATGELFF	TGTGCCAGCAGTTTTACTAGCGGGAGTGGGGCCACCGGGGAGCTGTTTTTT
TRBJ1-2	NA	TRBD1	TRBV4-1	CASSQGQGASGGYTF	TGCGCCAGCAGCCAGGGACAGGGGGCCAGCGGTGGCTACACCTTC
TRBJ1-1	NA	NA	TRBV27	CASSPLGRDTEAFF	TGTGCCAGCAGTCCCCTAGGCAGAGACACTGAAGCTTTCTTT
TRBJ2-3	NA	NA	TRBV30	CAGGAGYGDTQYF	TGTGCCGGAGGGGCAGGGTATGGAGATACGCAGTATTTT
TRBJ2-7	NA	TRBD1	TRBV19	CASSLSGTGGYEQYF	TGTGCCAGTAGTTTATCCGGGACAGGTGGCTACGAGCAGTACTTC
TRBJ2-3	once	TRBD2	TRBV13	CASSVGLAGPRGGDTQYF	TGTGCCAGCAGCGTGGGACTAGCGGGCCCCAGGGGAGGAGATACGCAGTATTTT
TRBJ2-3	NA	NA	TRBV7-9	CASSLDTVEGTDTQYF	TGTGCCAGCAGCTTAGATACAGTGGAAGGCACAGATACGCAGTATTTT
TRBJ1-2	NA	NA	TRBV6-1	CASSESGHGYTF	TGTGCCAGCAGTGAAAGCGGACATGGCTACACCTTC
TRBJ2-5	NA	NA	TRBV15	CATSREAGEETQYF	TGTGCCACCAGCAGGGAGGCAGGGGAAGAGACCCAGTACTTC
TRBJ2-1	NA	TRBD1	TRBV27	CASTTGTGGYNEQFF	TGTGCCAGCACTACCGGGACAGGGGGCTACAATGAGCAGTTCTTC
TRBJ2-1	NA	TRBD2	TRBV29-1	CSVLGSSGSSNEQFF	TGCAGTGTTCTCGGTTCTAGCGGGAGTTCGAATGAGCAGTTCTTC
TRBJ2-1	NA	NA	TRBV14	CASSLKIDGDNEQFF	TGTGCCAGCAGCCTCAAGATTGACGGAGACAATGAGCAGTTCTTC
TRBJ2-1	NA	NA	TRBV6-5	CASSFRDFYNEQFF	TGTGCCAGCAGTTTCCGGGACTTCTACAATGAGCAGTTCTTC
TRBJ2-7	NA	NA	TRBV9	CASSGGDSGYEQYF	TGTGCCAGCAGCGGGGGGGATAGCGGCTACGAGCAGTACTTC
TRBJ2-4	NA	NA	TRBV21-1	CASSKRRNIQYF	TGTGCCAGCAGCAAACGTCGAAACATTCAGTACTTC
TRBJ2-5	NA	TRBD2	TRBV5-1	CASSFLAEETQYF	TGCGCCAGCAGCTTTCTAGCGGAAGAGACCCAGTACTTC
TRBJ2-7	NA	TRBD2	TRBV4-2	CASSQEGLASYEQYF	TGTGCCAGCAGCCAAGAGGGACTAGCGTCCTACGAGCAGTACTTC
TRBJ2-2	few	TRBD2	TRBV25-1	CASSLGGVAGELFF	TGTGCCAGCAGTTTGGGGGGGGTGGCCGGGGAGCTGTTTTTT
TRBJ2-5	NA	TRBD1	TRBV7-6	CASSLSGTGGQETQYF	TGTGCCAGCAGCTTGTCCGGGACAGGGGGCCAAGAGACCCAGTACTTC
TRBJ1-5	NA	TRBD1	TRBV7-3	CASSLIGTGVLSNQPQHF	TGTGCCAGCAGCTTAATTGGGACAGGGGTTCTGAGCAATCAGCCCCAGCATTTT
TRBJ2-1	NA	TRBD1	TRBV7-9	CASSLTTGGGIRNEQFF	TGTGCCAGCAGCTTAACAACAGGGGGCGGGATACGCAATGAGCAGTTCTTC
TRBJ2-7	NA	NA	TRBV27	CASSLGGGAYEQYF	TGTGCCAGCAGTTTAGGAGGAGGGGCCTACGAGCAGTACTTC
TRBJ1-2	NA	NA	TRBV12-3/TRBV12-4	CASTDSYGYTF	TGTGCCAGCACGGACAGCTATGGCTACACCTTC
TRBJ2-7	once	TRBD2	TRBV3-1/TRBV3-2	CASSQDLAGLYEQYF	TGTGCCAGCAGCCAAGATCTAGCGGGATTATACGAGCAGTACTTC
TRBJ1-3	NA	NA	TRBV7-9	CASSLGSSGNTIYF	TGTGCCAGCAGCTTAGGTAGCTCTGGAAACACCATATATTTT
TRBJ2-1	NA	TRBD2	TRBV12-3/TRBV12-4	CASRGLAHEQFF	TGTGCCAGCAGGGGACTAGCCCATGAGCAGTTCTTC
TRBJ2-1	NA	NA	TRBV19	CASSILWAEYNEQFF	TGTGCCAGTAGTATTCTGTGGGCCGAGTACAATGAGCAGTTCTTC
TRBJ2-7	NA	TRBD2	TRBV5-1	CASSLVASGTEGALYEQYF	TGCGCCAGCAGCTTGGTTGCTAGCGGGACGGAGGGGGCCCTTTACGAGCAGTACTTC
TRBJ1-5	many	NA	TRBV19	CASSEGQHSNQPQHF	TGTGCCAGTAGTGAAGGACAGCATAGCAATCAGCCCCAGCATTTT